This T cell receptor (beta chain) was sequenced during a study of blood T cell repertoires in COVID-19. Across the whole study: Some COVID-19 samples were acute and others convalescent; all came from the United States, Italy and Spain. The cDNA or gDNA used as material had been derived from T cells, B-cell-depleted T cells, or PBMCs.

Living in 24 US areas, the participants were between roughly 18 and 89 years of age. Allocation to cohorts depended on clinical history reported by the participants. The CDR3 spans 14 residues. Losses at the gene ends were 5 bases for V and 9 bases for J; bases not matched to a gene: 5. CDR1 is SGHAT and CDR2 is FQDESV in the germline V gene (reference sequence). The repertoire was sequenced with immunoSEQ multiplex PCR; TCRdb's copy has only in-frame clones and lacks some. The sample shows a few hundred thousand clones, 88% of them seen only once. Sequenced input: PBMCs or T cells enriched from blood (not recorded which). The rearrangement uses TRBV11-1 and TRBJ2-1; 12 nucleotides align to TRBD2. This clonotype was sampled from a young woman who had been exposed to COVID-19. The DNA of the CDR3 is TGTGCCAGCAGCCCCGGACTAGCGGGGCCTGAGCAGTTCTTC. This sequence encodes CASSPGLAGPEQFF.